Presented here are 24 T cell receptor beta chains from one specimen sequenced in a study of T-cell reconstitution after alpha-beta-depleted transplantation in children. Unique molecular identifiers were used to barcode this TCRbeta library. TCRdb itself ran the PCR reads through MiXCR, one entry per CDR3 protein. This sample carries a few hundred thousand distinct CDR3 sequences, 27% of them seen once, and the ten largest clones take around a third. The sequencing here drew on PBMCs, taken before TCRalphabeta/CD19-depleted stem cell transplant. These receptors were taken from a boy under three years old with Wiskott-Aldrich syndrome, due to receive a stem cell transplant.

This clonotype has just a few counts. The chain is built from TRBV4-1 and TRBJ2-1; TRBD2 matches at 8 bases. Germline CDR1 reads MGHRA; CDR2 reads YSYEKL. The CDR3 length is 24 residues. V lost 4 bases to trimming and J lost 1 base; unmatched junction nucleotides: 30. The CDR3 loop reads CASSPRGSGRFLIGGSLSYNEQFF. The CDR3 nucleotides are TGCGCCAGCAGCCCCAGAGGGAGCGGGAGATTTTTGATTGGGGGTTCCTTGTCCTACAATGAGCAGTTCTTC.

This clonotype was found a few times. The V and J genes are TRBV20-1 and TRBJ2-7; TRBD1 or TRBD2 may be the D gene (5 bases each). Germline V CDR1 and CDR2: DFQATT, SNEGSKA (reference sequence). Trimming took off 6 bases at V and 2 bases at J, with 11 bases between the two ends. The CDR3 sequence is 12 residues long. In DNA, the CDR3 is TGCAGTGCGAGTCAGGGAGCCTACGAGCAGTACTTC. Translation gives CSASQGAYEQYF.

This clonotype was counted between two and nine times. The CDR3 bases are TGTGCCAGCAGTCACACCACCACAGATACGCAGTATTTT. The encoded protein is CASSHTTTDTQYF. V usage is TRBV12-3 or TRBV12-4 and J usage is TRBJ2-3; no clear D. The length of the CDR3 is 13 residues. The germline V and J ends were trimmed by 5 bases and 2 bases, with 8 bases remaining between them.

This chain joins TRBV20-1 and TRBJ2-2; D not certain. The CDR3 spans 11 residues. The germline V and J ends were trimmed by 5 bases and 6 bases, with 7 bases remaining between them. CDR1 and CDR2 from the germline V gene are DFQATT and SNEGSKA (reference sequence). The CDR3 protein is CSAPVSGELFF. The CDR3 coding sequence is TGCAGTGCTCCGGTTTCCGGGGAGCTGTTTTTT.

V is TRBV11-2 and J is TRBJ2-7; D not resolved. The CDR3 loop spans 15 amino acids. The V gene lost 1 base and the J gene lost 1 base, with 11 bases spanning the gap. CDR1 is SGHAT and CDR2 is FQNNGV in the germline V gene. CDR3 DNA sequence: TGTGCCAGCAGCTTAGCCGCGGACGGATCCTACGAGCAGTACTTC. Translated, it gives CASSLAADGSYEQYF.

V gene TRBV28 combines with J gene TRBJ2-5; weak D call: TRBD1 (5 bases). CDR1 is MDHEN and CDR2 is SYDVKM in the germline V gene. V lost 6 bases and J lost 7, with 15 bases in between. The CDR3 consists of 13 residues. The CDR3 is CASRPARRGTQYF. The CDR3 DNA reads TGTGCCAGCAGACCCGCCCGAAGGGGGACCCAGTACTTC.

The rearrangement uses TRBV20-1 and TRBJ2-2, with D hard to call. This CDR3 region has 13 residues. From germline, CDR1 is DFQATT and CDR2 SNEGSKA (reference sequence). The V end was cut by 1 base, the J end by 1 base, with 4 bases between. Here the CDR3 reads CSARGENTGELFF. The CDR3 DNA reads as TGCAGTGCTAGAGGGGAGAACACCGGGGAGCTGTTTTTT.

This clonotype was counted only a few times. The chain combines TRBV5-1 with TRBJ1-5; TRBD1 is a possible D gene (6 bases). CDR1 is SGHRS and CDR2 is YFSETQ in the germline V gene. Trimming stripped 5 bases from V and 4 bases from J, with 16 bases between. The CDR3 spans 15 residues. The CDR3 spells CASSPLGQLNQPQHF. The DNA of the CDR3 is TGCGCCAGCAGTCCCCTCGGACAGCTAAATCAGCCCCAGCATTTT.

This clonotype was detected a few times. The rearrangement uses TRBV7-2 and TRBJ1-2; possible D gene TRBD1, 5 bases. With 5 bases removed from V and 3 bases from J, the gap between germline ends came to 19 bases. The CDR3 has 16 amino acids. Germline V gives CDR1 SGHTA, CDR2 FQGNSA. The CDR3 reads CASSPVPGTDHYGYTF. The CDR3 nucleotides are TGTGCCAGCAGCCCCGTACCCGGGACGGACCACTATGGCTACACCTTC.

CDR3 coding DNA: TGTGCCAGCAGCCAAGAGACGCGGGTAGCTTTCTTT. Translation: CASSQETRVAFF. The rearrangement joins TRBV14 to TRBJ1-1, with D hard to call. CDR1 is SGHDN and CDR2 is FVKESK in the germline V gene. V lost 0 bases and J 10 bases, leaving 9 bases between the germline ends. The CDR3 covers 12 residues.

V usage is TRBV20-1 and J usage is TRBJ2-1; D is perhaps TRBD2 (6 bases). Germline CDR1 and CDR2: DFQATT and SNEGSKA (reference sequence). This CDR3 is 12 amino acids long. CDR3 loop: CSLARGNNEQFF. Written as DNA, the CDR3 is TGCAGCCTAGCGCGGGGAAACAATGAGCAGTTCTTC.

This clonotype was seen only a few times. The chain uses TRBV7-9 and TRBJ1-1; no firm D call. There are 14 residues in the CDR3. Germline V CDR1 and CDR2: SEHNR, FQNEAQ (reference sequence). Trimming pared 1 base from V and 0 bases from J, leaving 6 bases between. The CDR3 DNA reads as TGTGCCAGCAGCTTAGATATCATGAACACTGAAGCTTTCTTT. Protein sequence: CASSLDIMNTEAFF.

The genes are TRBV7-9 and TRBJ2-1, with D hard to call. The CDR3 sequence is 16 residues long. The V end lost 2 bases, the J end lost 0 bases, and 11 bases lay between the germline ends. The germline CDR1 and CDR2 sequences are SEHNR and FQNEAQ (reference sequence). The CDR3 here is CASSLTKWSSYNEQFF. CDR3 DNA sequence: TGTGCCAGCAGCTTAACGAAGTGGAGCTCCTACAATGAGCAGTTCTTC.

This clonotype occurred a few times. The V call is TRBV10-1, the J call TRBJ2-7; D might be TRBD2 (5 bases). V was trimmed by 3 bases and J by 2 bases, leaving 11 bases between them. Per the germline V gene, CDR1 is WNHNN and CDR2 is SYGVQD (reference sequence). This CDR3 is built from 14 residues. CDR3 sequence (DNA): TGCGCCAGCAGTGAACGAGGGTCGGCCTACGAGCAGTACTTC. It yields the protein CASSERGSAYEQYF.

The V and J genes are TRBV6-5 and TRBJ2-7; 10 nucleotides align to TRBD1. Unmatched junction bases numbered 9, after V lost 6 bases and J lost 4 bases. CDR1 MNHEY and CDR2 SVGAGI come from the germline V gene. The CDR3 is 15 amino acids. The CDR3 region has the DNA TGTGCCAGCAGCTACCGGACAGGGGGACTTTACGAGCAGTACTTC. Translating it yields CASSYRTGGLYEQYF.

This clonotype was seen a few times. This rearrangement joins TRBV5-4 to TRBJ2-1; 8 bases are shared with TRBD2. This CDR3 spans 16 amino acids. Germline CDR1 and CDR2: SGHNT and YYREEE (reference sequence). V gave up 3 bases and J gave up 7 bases; unmatched junction bases: 12. The CDR3 sequence: CASSSPVTGGQNEQFF. The CDR3, as DNA: TGTGCCAGCAGCTCTCCGGTTACGGGAGGGCAGAATGAGCAGTTCTTC.

The chain couples TRBV27 to TRBJ2-3, with D maybe TRBD2 (6 bases). There are 17 residues in the CDR3. V was cut by 2 bases and J by 1 base, with 16 bases left in between. Germline V gene sequence: CDR1 MNHEY, CDR2 SMNVEV (reference sequence). Here the CDR3 reads CASSLLGRTGGTDTQYF. The DNA of the CDR3 is TGTGCCAGCAGTTTACTCGGGAGAACAGGAGGCACAGATACGCAGTATTTT.

This clonotype is a singleton in its sample. CDR3 residues: CASSPGAPTDTQYF. The DNA of the CDR3 is TGCGCCAGCAGCCCGGGGGCTCCGACAGATACGCAGTATTTT. The J gene is TRBJ2-3, the V gene TRBV5-1; perhaps D is TRBD1 or TRBD2 (6 bases each). The CDR3 has 14 amino acids. The germline V and J ends were trimmed by 4 bases and 3 bases, with 12 bases remaining between them. Germline-derived CDR1 and CDR2 are SGHRS and YFSETQ.

J is TRBJ1-2 and V is TRBV7-2, with no clear D. V shed 6 bases and J shed 4 bases, with 15 bases lying between them. This CDR3 comprises 14 residues. Per the germline V gene, CDR1 is SGHTA and CDR2 is FQGNSA. The CDR3 loop is CASRRVPGSYGYTF. CDR3 coding DNA: TGTGCCAGCAGAAGGGTCCCCGGGAGCTATGGCTACACCTTC.

V usage is TRBV4-1 and J usage is TRBJ1-5, with 7 positions matching TRBD1. The germline gives CDR1 MGHRA, CDR2 YSYEKL. This CDR3 is built from 17 residues. The trim removed 4 bases at V and 7 bases at J, leaving 16 bases unmatched. Here the CDR3 DNA reads TGCGCCAGCAGCCTAAGGACAGGAAGGGGGTTGCGGCAGCCCCAGCATTTT. Translation gives CASSLRTGRGLRQPQHF.

This clonotype was picked up a small number of times. The gene calls are TRBV20-1 and TRBJ2-5; weak D call: TRBD2 (6 bases). With 3 bases removed from V and 5 bases from J, the gap between germline ends came to 16 bases. The CDR3 contains 14 residues. Looked up from germline, CDR1 is DFQATT and CDR2 is SNEGSKA (reference sequence). CDR3 in DNA: TGCAGTGCTAGCCGCTTATCGGGGAGGGAGACCCAGTACTTC. Its protein is CSASRLSGRETQYF.

The rearrangement joins TRBV6-2 or TRBV6-3 to TRBJ1-2; the match to TRBD1 covers 9 bases. The CDR3 is made up of 13 amino acids. Germline V lookup: CDR1 MNHEY, CDR2 SVGEGT. With 4 bases clipped from V and 8 bases from J, the junction kept 5 bases outside the gene matches. CDR3 in DNA: TGTGCCAGCAGTTCTCGGACAGGGGAAGGCTACACCTTC. It translates to CASSSRTGEGYTF.

V gene TRBV21-1 combines with J gene TRBJ2-3. TRBV21-1 is classified as a pseudogene. This CDR3 is 15 amino acids long. CDR3 sequence reads: CASIDWTAERDTQYF. CDR3 nucleotide sequence: TGTGCCAGCATCGACTGGACCGCGGAGAGAGATACGCAGTATTTT.

The chain carries TRBV2 and TRBJ2-7; D tentatively reads TRBD1 or TRBD2 (5 bases each). Germline assignment: CDR1 SNHLY and CDR2 FYNNEI. With 5 bases removed from V and 10 bases from J, the gap between germline ends came to 12 bases. The CDR3 is 11 amino acids. In nucleotides, the CDR3 is TGTGCCAGCAGTCAACGGGACGCCCAGTACTTC. It yields the protein CASSQRDAQYF. Supplemented by reference TRBV2 and TRBJ2-7, the full variable domain reads EPEVTQTPSHQVTQMGQEVILRCVPISNHLYFYWYRQILGQKVEFLVSFYNNEISEKSEIFDDQFSVERPDGSNFTLKIRSTKLEDSAMYFCASSQRDAQYFGPGTRLTVT.